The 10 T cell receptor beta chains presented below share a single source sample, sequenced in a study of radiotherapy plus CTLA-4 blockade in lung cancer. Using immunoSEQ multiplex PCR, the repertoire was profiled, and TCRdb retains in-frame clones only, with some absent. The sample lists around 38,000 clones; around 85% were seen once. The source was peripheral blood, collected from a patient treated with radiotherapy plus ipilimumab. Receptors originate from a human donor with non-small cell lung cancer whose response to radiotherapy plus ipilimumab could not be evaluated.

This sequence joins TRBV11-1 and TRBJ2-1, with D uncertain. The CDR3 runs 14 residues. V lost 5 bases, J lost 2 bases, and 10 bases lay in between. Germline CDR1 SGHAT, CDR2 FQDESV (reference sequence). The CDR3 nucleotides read TGTGCCAGCAGCCTGTCCCCCGCCTACAATGAGCAGTTCTTC. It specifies CASSLSPAYNEQFF.

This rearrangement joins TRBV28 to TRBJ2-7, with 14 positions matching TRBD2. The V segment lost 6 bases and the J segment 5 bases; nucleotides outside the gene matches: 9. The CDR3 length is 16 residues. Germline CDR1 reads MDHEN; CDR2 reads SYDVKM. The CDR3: CASSPTGLAGENEQYF. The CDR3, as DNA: TGTGCCAGCAGCCCCACGGGACTAGCGGGAGAAAACGAGCAGTACTTC.

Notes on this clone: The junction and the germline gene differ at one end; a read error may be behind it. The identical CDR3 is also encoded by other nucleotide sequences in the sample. This CDR3 reads CASMSVVTGELFF. The CDR3 nucleotides are TGTGCCAGCATGTCGGTGGTGACCGGGGAACTGTTTTTT. V and J are TRBV9 and TRBJ2-2; D might be TRBD2 (5 bases). The CDR3 runs 13 residues. Germline values: CDR1 SGDLS, CDR2 YYNGEE.

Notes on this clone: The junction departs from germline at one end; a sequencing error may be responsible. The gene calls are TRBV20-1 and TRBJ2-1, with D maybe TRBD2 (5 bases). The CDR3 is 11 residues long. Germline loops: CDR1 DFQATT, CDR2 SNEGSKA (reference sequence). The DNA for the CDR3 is TGCACTGCTAGTGACGGGGATGAGCAGTTCTTC. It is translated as CTASDGDEQFF.

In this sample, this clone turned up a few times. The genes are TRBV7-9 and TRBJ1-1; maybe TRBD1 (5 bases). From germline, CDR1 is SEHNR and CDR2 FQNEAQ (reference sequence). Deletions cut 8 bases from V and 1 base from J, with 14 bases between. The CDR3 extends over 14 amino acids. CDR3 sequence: CASVWGGKNTEAFF. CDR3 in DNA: TGTGCCAGCGTTTGGGGGGGAAAGAACACTGAAGCTTTCTTT.

DNA for the CDR3: TGTGCCAGCAGCCCCAACCTAAGAGAGGCACTCTTCAACTATGGCTACACCTTC. This sequence encodes CASSPNLREALFNYGYTF. V usage is TRBV2 and J usage is TRBJ1-2; D uncertain. CDR1 SNHLY and CDR2 FYNNEI come from the germline V gene. Trimming took off 6 bases at V and 2 bases at J, with 25 bases between the two ends. CDR3 length: 18 residues.

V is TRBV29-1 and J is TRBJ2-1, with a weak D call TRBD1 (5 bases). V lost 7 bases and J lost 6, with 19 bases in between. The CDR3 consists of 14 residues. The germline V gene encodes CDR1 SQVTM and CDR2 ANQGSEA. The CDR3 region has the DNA TGCAGCGCCCCCGTCCAGGGCGGTTTCAATGAGCAGTTCTTC. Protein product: CSAPVQGGFNEQFF.

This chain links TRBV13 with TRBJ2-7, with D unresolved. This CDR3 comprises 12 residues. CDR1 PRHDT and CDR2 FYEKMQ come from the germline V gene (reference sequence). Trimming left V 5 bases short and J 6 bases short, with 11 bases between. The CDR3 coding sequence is TGTGCCAGCAGCCTCACACGAGGCGAGCAGTACTTC. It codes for CASSLTRGEQYF.

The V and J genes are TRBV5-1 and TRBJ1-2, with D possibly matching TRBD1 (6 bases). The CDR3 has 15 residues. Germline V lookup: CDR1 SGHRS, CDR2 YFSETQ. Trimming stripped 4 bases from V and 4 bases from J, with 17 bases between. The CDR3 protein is CASSTLQGGGYGYTF. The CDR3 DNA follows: TGCGCCAGCAGCACTTTACAGGGTGGGGGCTATGGCTACACCTTC.

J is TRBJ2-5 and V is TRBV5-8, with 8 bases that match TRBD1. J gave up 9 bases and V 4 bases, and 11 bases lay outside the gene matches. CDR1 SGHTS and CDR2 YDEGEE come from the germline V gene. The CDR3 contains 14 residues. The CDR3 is CASSPGQAQGSQYF. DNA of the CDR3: TGTGCCAGCAGCCCGGGACAGGCCCAGGGGTCCCAGTACTTC.